One sample yielded the 2 T cell receptor beta chains listed below, sequenced in a study of blood T cell repertoires in COVID-19. Profiling relied on immunoSEQ multiplex PCR, and the TCRdb table lists in-frame clones only, not all of them. The data hold about 130,000 clones, with about 90% observed a single time. The sequenced sample was peripheral blood. Source of these receptors: a man aged 45-65 years with COVID-19, enrolled during active disease.

The chain has TRBV7-6 and TRBJ2-2; tentative D call: TRBD2 (6 bases). Trimming removed 0 bases from V and 4 bases from J, with 9 bases in between. Germline lookup yields CDR1 SGHVS and CDR2 FNYEAQ. This CDR3 contains 15 residues. DNA of the CDR3: TGTGCCAGCAGCTTAGCTAGCGGATTCACCGGGGAGCTGTTTTTT. Translated: CASSLASGFTGELFF.

The V and J genes are TRBV19 and TRBJ1-3; 7 bases are shared with TRBD1. Per germline, CDR1 LNHDA and CDR2 SQIVND (reference sequence). With 6 bases clipped from V and 0 bases from J, the junction kept 8 bases outside the gene matches. This CDR3 is built from 16 residues. This chain's CDR3 is CASSTMDRFSGNTIYF. The DNA for the CDR3 is TGTGCCAGTAGCACGATGGACAGGTTCTCTGGAAACACCATATATTTT. Together with reference TRBV19 and TRBJ1-3, the CDR3 gives the full variable domain: DGGITQSPKYLFRKEGQNVTLSCEQNLNHDAMYWYRQDPGQGLRLIYYSQIVNDFQKGDIAEGYSVSREKKESFPLTVTSAQKNPTAFYLCASSTMDRFSGNTIYFGEGSWLTVV.